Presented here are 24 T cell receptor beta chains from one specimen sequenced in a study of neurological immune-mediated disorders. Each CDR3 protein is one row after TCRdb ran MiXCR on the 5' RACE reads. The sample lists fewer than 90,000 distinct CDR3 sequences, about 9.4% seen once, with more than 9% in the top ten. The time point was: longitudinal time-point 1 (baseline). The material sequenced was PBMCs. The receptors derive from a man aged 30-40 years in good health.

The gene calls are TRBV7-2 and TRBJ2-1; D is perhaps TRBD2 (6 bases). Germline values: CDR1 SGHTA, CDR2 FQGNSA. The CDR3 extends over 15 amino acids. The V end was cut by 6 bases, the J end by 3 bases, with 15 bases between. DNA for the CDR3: TGTGCCAGCAGTTTAACGCGGGACTTCTACAATGAGCAGTTCTTC. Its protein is CASSLTRDFYNEQFF. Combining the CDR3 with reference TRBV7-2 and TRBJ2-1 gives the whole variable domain GAGVSQSPSNKVTEKGKDVELRCDPISGHTALYWYRQSLGQGLEFLIYFQGNSAPDKSGLPSDRFSAERTGGSVSTLTIQRTQQEDSAVYLCASSLTRDFYNEQFFGPGTRLTVL.

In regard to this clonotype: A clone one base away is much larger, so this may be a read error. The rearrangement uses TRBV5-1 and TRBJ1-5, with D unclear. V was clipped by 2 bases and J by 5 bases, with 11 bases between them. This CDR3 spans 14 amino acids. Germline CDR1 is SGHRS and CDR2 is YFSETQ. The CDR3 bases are TGCGCCAGCAGCTTCGGAGGGAAGGATCAGCCCCAGCATTTT. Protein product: CASSFGGKDQPQHF.

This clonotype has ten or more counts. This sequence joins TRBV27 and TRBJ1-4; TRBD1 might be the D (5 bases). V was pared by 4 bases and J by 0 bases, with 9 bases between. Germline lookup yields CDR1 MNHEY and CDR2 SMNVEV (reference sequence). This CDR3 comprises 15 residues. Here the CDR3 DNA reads TGTGCCAGCAGTTCCGGGGCCGCAACTAATGAAAAACTGTTTTTT. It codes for CASSSGAATNEKLFF.

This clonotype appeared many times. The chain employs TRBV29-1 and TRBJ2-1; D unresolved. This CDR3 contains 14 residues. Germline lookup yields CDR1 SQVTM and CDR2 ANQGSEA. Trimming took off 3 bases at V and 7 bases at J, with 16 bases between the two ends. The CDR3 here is CSVDHYPTINEQFF. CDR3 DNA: TGCAGCGTTGATCACTATCCTACCATTAATGAGCAGTTCTTC.

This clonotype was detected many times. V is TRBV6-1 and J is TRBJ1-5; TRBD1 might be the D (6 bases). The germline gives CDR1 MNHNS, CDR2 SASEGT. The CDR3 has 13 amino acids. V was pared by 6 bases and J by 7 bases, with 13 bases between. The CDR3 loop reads CASSDQQGQPQHF. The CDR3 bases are TGTGCCAGCAGCGACCAACAGGGCCAGCCCCAGCATTTT.

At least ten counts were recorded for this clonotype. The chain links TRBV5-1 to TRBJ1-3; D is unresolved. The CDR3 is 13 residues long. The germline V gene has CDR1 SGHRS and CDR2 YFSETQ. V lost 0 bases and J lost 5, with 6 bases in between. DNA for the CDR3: TGCGCCAGCAGCTTGGACAGACGAAACACCATATATTTT. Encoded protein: CASSLDRRNTIYF.

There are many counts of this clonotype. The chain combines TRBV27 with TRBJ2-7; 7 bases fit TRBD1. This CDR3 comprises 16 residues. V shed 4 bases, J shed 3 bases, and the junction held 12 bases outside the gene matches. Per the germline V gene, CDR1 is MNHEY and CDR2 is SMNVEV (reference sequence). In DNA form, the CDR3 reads TGTGCCAGCAGTTCAAGGGGCGGACAGGACTTCTACGAGCAGTACTTC. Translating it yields CASSSRGGQDFYEQYF.

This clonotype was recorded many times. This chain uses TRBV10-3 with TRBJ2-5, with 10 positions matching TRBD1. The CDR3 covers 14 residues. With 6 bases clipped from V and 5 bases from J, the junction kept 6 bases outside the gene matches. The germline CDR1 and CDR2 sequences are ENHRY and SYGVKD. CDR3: CAISNDRGRETQYF. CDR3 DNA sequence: TGTGCCATCAGCAATGACAGGGGGCGGGAGACCCAGTACTTC.

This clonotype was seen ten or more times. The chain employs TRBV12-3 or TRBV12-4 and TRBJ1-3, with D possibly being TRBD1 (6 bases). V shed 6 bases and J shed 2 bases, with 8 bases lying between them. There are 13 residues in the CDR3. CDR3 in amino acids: CASSGTTGNTIYF. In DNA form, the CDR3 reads TGTGCCAGCAGCGGGACAACTGGAAACACCATATATTTT.

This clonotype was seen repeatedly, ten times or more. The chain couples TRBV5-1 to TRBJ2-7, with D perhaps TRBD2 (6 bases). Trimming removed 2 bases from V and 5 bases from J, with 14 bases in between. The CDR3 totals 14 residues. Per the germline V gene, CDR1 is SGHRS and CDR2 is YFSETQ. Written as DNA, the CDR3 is TGCGCCAGCAGCTTCTTCCGGGAGAAGAACGAGCAGTACTTC. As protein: CASSFFREKNEQYF.

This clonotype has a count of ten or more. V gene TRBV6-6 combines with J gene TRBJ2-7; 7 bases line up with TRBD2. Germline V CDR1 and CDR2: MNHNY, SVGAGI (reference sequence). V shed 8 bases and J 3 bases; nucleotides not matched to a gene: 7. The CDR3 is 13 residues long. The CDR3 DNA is TGTGCCAGCTTGCGAGCGGGGAGCTACGAGCAGTACTTC. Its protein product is CASLRAGSYEQYF.

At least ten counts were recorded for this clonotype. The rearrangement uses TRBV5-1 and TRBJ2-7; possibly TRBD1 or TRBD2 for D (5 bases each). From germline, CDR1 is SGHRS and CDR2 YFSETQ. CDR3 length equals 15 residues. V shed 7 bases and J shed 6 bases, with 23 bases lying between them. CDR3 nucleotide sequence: TGCGCCAGCCGCACCAAACTGCAGGGTGGAGGCGAGCAGTACTTC. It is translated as CASRTKLQGGGEQYF.

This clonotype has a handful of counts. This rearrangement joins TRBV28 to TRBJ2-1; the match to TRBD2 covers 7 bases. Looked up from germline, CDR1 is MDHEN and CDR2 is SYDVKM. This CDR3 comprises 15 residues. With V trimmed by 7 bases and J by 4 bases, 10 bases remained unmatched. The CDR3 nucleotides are TGTGCCAGCACCCCGTGGGAGGGCATGTACAATGAGCAGTTCTTC. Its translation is CASTPWEGMYNEQFF.

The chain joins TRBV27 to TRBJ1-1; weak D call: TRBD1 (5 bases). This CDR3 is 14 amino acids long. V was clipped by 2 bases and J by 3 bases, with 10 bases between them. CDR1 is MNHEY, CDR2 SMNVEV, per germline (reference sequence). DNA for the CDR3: TGTGCCAGCAGTTTAAATAGGGGTTACACTGAAGCTTTCTTT. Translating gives CASSLNRGYTEAFF.

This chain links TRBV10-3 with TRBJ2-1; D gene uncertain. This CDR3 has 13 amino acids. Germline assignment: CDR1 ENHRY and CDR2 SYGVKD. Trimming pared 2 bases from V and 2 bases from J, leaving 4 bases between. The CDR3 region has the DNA TGTGCCATCAGTGAGGGGACCTACAATGAGCAGTTCTTC. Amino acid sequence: CAISEGTYNEQFF.

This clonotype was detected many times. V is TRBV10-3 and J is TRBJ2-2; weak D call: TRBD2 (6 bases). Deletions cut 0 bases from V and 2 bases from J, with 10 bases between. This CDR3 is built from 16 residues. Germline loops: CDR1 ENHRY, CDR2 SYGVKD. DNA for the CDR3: TGTGCCATCAGTGAGTCGGGACTGCTAAACACCGGGGAGCTGTTTTTT. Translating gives CAISESGLLNTGELFF.

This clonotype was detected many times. The CDR3 sequence is CSVEATDYNEQFF. The CDR3 coding sequence is TGCAGCGTTGAAGCGACAGACTACAATGAGCAGTTCTTC. The rearrangement uses TRBV29-1 and TRBJ2-1; D is possibly TRBD1 (5 bases). Trimming removed 1 base from V and 3 bases from J, with 7 bases in between. Germline CDR1 reads SQVTM; CDR2 reads ANQGSEA. CDR3 length equals 13 residues.

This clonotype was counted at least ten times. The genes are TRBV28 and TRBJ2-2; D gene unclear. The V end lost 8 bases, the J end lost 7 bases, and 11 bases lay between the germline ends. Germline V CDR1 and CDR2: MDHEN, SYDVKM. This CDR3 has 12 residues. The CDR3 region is CASVGSHGELFF. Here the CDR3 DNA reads TGTGCCAGCGTAGGGTCTCACGGGGAGCTGTTTTTT.

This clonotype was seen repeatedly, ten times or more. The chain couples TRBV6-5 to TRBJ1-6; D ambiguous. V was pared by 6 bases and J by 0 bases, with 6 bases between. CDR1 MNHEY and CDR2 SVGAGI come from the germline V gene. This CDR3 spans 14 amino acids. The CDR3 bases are TGTGCCAGCAGACAAAGCTCCTATAATTCACCCCTCCACTTT. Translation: CASRQSSYNSPLHF.

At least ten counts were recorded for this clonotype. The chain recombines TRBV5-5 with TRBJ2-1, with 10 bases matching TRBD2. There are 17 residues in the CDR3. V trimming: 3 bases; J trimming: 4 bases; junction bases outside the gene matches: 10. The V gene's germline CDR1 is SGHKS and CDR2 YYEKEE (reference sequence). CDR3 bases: TGTGCCAGCAGCTCCTCCCCAGCTAGCGGGGGTTACAATGAGCAGTTCTTC. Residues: CASSSSPASGGYNEQFF.

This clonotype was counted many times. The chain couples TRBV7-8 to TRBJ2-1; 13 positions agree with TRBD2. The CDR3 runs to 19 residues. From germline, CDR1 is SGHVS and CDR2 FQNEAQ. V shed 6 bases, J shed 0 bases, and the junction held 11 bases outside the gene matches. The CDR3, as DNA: TGTGCCAGCAGGCCAACCGGGACTAGCGGGATTGTCTCCTACAATGAGCAGTTCTTC. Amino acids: CASRPTGTSGIVSYNEQFF. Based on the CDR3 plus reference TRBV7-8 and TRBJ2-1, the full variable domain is GAGVSQSPRYKVAKRGQDVALRCDPISGHVSLFWYQQALGQGPEFLTYFQNEAQLDKSGLPSDRFFAERPEGSVSTLKIQRTQQEDSAVYLCASRPTGTSGIVSYNEQFFGPGTRLTVL.

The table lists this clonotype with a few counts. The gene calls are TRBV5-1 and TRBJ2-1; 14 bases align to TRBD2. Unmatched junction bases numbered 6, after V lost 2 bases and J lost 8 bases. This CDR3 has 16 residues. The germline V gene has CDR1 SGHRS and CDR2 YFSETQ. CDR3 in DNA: TGCGCCAGCAGCTTCGCCGGGACTAGCGGGAGTGATGAGCAGTTCTTC. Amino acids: CASSFAGTSGSDEQFF.

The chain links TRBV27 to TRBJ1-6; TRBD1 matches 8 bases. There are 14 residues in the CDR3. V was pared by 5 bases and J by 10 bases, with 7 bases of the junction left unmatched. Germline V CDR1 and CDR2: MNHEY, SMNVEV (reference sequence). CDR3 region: CASSAGQGRSPLHF. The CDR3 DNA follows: TGTGCCAGCAGTGCTGGACAGGGAAGATCACCCCTCCACTTT.

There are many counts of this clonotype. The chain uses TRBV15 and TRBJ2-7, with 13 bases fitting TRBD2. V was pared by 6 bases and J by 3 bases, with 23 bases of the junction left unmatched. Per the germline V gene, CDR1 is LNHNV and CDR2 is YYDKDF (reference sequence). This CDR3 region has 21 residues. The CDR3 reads CATSIDSFRAGLAGAHYEQYF. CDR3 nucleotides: TGTGCCACCAGTATAGACTCGTTCAGGGCAGGACTAGCGGGAGCACACTACGAGCAGTACTTC.